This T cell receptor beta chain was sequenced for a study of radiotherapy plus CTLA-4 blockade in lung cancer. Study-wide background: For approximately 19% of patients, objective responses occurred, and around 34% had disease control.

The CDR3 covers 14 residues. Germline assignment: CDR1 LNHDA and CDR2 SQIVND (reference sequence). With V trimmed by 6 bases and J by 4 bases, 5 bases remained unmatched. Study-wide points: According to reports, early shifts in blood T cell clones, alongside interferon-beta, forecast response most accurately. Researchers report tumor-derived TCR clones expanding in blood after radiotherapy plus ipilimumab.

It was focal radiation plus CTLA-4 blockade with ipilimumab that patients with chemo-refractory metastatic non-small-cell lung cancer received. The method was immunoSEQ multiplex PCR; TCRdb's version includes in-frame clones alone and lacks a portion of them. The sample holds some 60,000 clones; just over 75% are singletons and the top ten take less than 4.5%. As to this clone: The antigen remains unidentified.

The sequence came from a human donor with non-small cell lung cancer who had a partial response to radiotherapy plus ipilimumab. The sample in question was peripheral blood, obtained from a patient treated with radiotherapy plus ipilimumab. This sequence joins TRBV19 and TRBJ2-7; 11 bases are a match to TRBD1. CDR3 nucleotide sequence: TGTGCCAGTAGCCCGGGACAGGGGGGTTACGAGCAGTACTTC. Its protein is CASSPGQGGYEQYF.